This T cell receptor (beta chain) was retrieved from a study of cytomegalovirus exposure and HLA in healthy donors. Profiled with immunoSEQ multiplex PCR; TCRdb holds only in-frame clones, not every one. The data contain roughly 150,000 clones, more than 75% of them singletons. CDR3 length equals 13 residues. CDR1 and CDR2 (germline): MNHEY, SMNVEV (reference sequence). Between the trimmed V and J ends, which lost 3 bases and 4 bases, there was a span of 9 bases. The chain uses TRBV27 and TRBJ1-2; D not certain. Specimen: PBMCs. This TCR came from a man aged 18 to 29 in good health and CMV-seronegative. The CDR3 protein is CASSLTSFYGYTF. In DNA, the CDR3 is TGTGCCAGCAGTTTGACAAGTTTCTATGGCTACACCTTC.